The next 9 T cell receptor beta chains were all read from a single sample in a study of metastatic and nonmetastatic thyroid tumors. No patient had received any treatment before thyroid surgery. TCRdb re-analyzed the PCR reads using MiXCR. The data contain 20,000 or so clones, roughly 22% of them singletons. Sequencing was carried out using tumor tissue. The receptors here all came from a female donor with papillary thyroid cancer or a benign thyroid nodule (not recorded which). Some clones in this sample may be carry-over from other donors' samples.

V and J are TRBV27 and TRBJ1-1; no definite D call. This CDR3 comprises 13 residues. Germline V lookup: CDR1 MNHEY, CDR2 SMNVEV (reference sequence). The ends were cut back, 5 bases at V and 1 base at J, with 8 bases in the middle. For the CDR3, the DNA is TGTGCCAGCAGTCTTTTCAGGAACACTGAAGCTTTCTTT. Translated: CASSLFRNTEAFF.

This clone was seen only a few times. J is TRBJ2-7 and V is TRBV11-2; D might be TRBD1 or TRBD2, each matching 6 bases. The V end was cut by 6 bases, the J end by 7 bases, with 19 bases between. Germline V gene lookup returns CDR1 SGHAT and CDR2 FQNNGV. There are 14 residues in the CDR3. CDR3 sequence reads: CASRRDKGFGEQYF. The CDR3 DNA sequence: TGTGCCAGCAGGCGGGACAAGGGATTTGGGGAGCAGTACTTC.

This clone has ten or more counts. The chain combines TRBV27 with TRBJ1-5; the D is unclear. Per germline, CDR1 MNHEY and CDR2 SMNVEV (reference sequence). The CDR3 spans 14 residues. Trimming left V 2 bases short and J 6 bases short, with 11 bases between. This CDR3 is CASSLAVNAQPQHF. In DNA, the CDR3 is TGTGCCAGCAGTTTAGCAGTAAATGCTCAGCCCCAGCATTTT.

This clone has more than one count but fewer than ten. V is TRBV7-2 and J is TRBJ2-7; D might be TRBD2 (6 bases). The V gene lost 5 bases and the J gene lost 3 bases, with 14 bases spanning the gap. CDR1 and CDR2 from the germline V gene are SGHTA and FQGNSA. The CDR3 runs 14 residues. CDR3: CASSVHGSYYEQYF. Here the CDR3 DNA reads TGTGCCAGCAGCGTCCACGGGAGCTACTACGAGCAGTACTTC.

This clone has only a few counts. The chain links TRBV27 to TRBJ2-2; 13 nucleotides match TRBD2. This CDR3 contains 18 residues. Germline V lookup: CDR1 MNHEY, CDR2 SMNVEV (reference sequence). Germline trimming cut 5 bases from V and 6 bases from J; bases unmatched to any gene: 12. In DNA, the CDR3 is TGTGCCAGCAGTGCCCTATTCCTGACTAGCGGGAGGTCCGGGGAGCTGTTTTTT. Protein product: CASSALFLTSGRSGELFF.

By share of the sample, this clone is medium-sized. The rearrangement links TRBV11-3 to TRBJ2-1; 7 bases are shared with TRBD1. Trimming took 5 bases from V and 6 from J; bases not matched to a gene: 7. The V gene's germline CDR1 is SGHNT and CDR2 YENEEA. The CDR3 covers 14 residues. The CDR3 loop is CASSQTGSFNEQFF. The CDR3 DNA follows: TGTGCCAGCAGCCAGACAGGGAGTTTCAATGAGCAGTTCTTC.

By its share, this clone is medium-sized. The V call is TRBV11-2, the J call TRBJ2-7; 7 bases map to TRBD1. Per germline, CDR1 SGHAT and CDR2 FQNNGV. The CDR3 contains 15 residues. V trimming: 1 base; J trimming: 2 bases; junction bases outside the gene matches: 5. The CDR3 loop reads CASSLGRGPPYEQYF. In nucleotides, the CDR3 is TGTGCCAGCAGCTTAGGTAGGGGGCCCCCCTACGAGCAGTACTTC. Full variable domain (missing parts from reference TRBV11-2 and TRBJ2-7): EAGVAQSPRYKIIEKRQSVAFWCNPISGHATLYWYQQILGQGPKLLIQFQNNGVVDDSQLPKDRFSAERLKGVDSTLKIQPAKLEDSAVYLCASSLGRGPPYEQYFGPGTRLTVT.

This clone was detected only a few times. The genes are TRBV24-1 and TRBJ2-1; TRBD1 matches at 8 bases. CDR3 length: 12 amino acids. After removal of 9 bases from V and 7 bases from J, the junction contained 4 bases not matched to a gene. The germline CDR1 and CDR2 sequences are KGHDR and SFDVKD. The CDR3 is CATRDRLNEQFF. The CDR3 DNA reads as TGTGCCACCCGGGACAGGCTGAATGAGCAGTTCTTC.

The chain employs TRBV5-6 and TRBJ1-5; 11 nucleotides line up with TRBD1. Germline assignment: CDR1 SGHDT and CDR2 YYEEEE. After removal of 4 bases from V and 7 bases from J, the junction contained 7 bases not matched to a gene. The CDR3 totals 15 residues. CDR3 loop: CASSHRTGGEQPQHF. CDR3 in DNA: TGTGCCAGCAGCCATAGGACAGGGGGCGAGCAGCCCCAGCATTTT.